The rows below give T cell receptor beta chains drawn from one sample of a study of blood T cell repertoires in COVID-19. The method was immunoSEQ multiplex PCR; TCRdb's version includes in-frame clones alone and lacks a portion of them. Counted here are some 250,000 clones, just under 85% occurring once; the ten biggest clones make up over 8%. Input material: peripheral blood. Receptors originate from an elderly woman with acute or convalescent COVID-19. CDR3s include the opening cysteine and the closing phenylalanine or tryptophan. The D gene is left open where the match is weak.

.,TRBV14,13,CASSQGRSYEQYF
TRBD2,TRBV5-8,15,CASSQGTSPYNEQFF
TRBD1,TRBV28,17,CASNQRGTGSGNQPQHF
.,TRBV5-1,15,CASSLDRIHNYGYTF
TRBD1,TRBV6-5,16,CASSYRGTGKNSPLHF
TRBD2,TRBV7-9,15,CASSLTSGGSVGQFF
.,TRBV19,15,CASSIGGTVQETQYF
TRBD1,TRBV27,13,CASSLNRGSPLHF
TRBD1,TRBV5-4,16,CASSRTGGAKDYEQYF
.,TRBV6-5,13,CASTRLYMETQYF
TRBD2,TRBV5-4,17,CASSLDGGGAGSGELFF
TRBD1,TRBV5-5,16,CASSRTGTGVGNEQFF
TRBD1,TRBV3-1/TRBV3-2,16,CASSQGQTGRGEKLFF